The T cell receptor (beta chain) described here comes from a study of T cell responses to AZD1222 COVID-19 vaccine listed by TCRdb under 2021. Turning to the overall study: A total of under 250 trial participants underwent TCR sequencing, of whom around 210 had received two doses of AZD1222 and around 25 had received two doses of the MenACWY control vaccine. Trial participants were enrolled by age into 18-55, 56-69 and 70-plus year subgroups, with roughly 150, 30 and 60 TCR-sequenced participants respectively. The paper's findings and limits, for the study overall: A significant rise in spike-specific TCR breadth and depth was observed after two AZD1222 doses relative to day 0 and relative to MenACWY recipients. Epitopes outside the regions mutated in the B.1.351 and B.1.1.7 variants were reportedly recognized by nearly half of the unique spike-specific TCRs. The vaccine-associated CD4 TCRs covered the entire spike protein, and the dominant responses fell in regions 160-218 and 743-854. Because no samples from the day 14 peak response were available, repertoires could be characterized only after the peak T cell response. Conclusions about previously exposed vaccinees are limited, since just five or six AZD1222 recipients were seropositive for SARS-CoV-2 at baseline. In the small 56-69-year group, the increase in depth fell short of significance, most likely because of low power. Participants were mostly white British and included more females than males, and it was suggested by the authors that clonal diversity may have been underestimated.

The CDR3 regions of human TCRbeta chains were analyzed by immunosequencing. As for the original processing: Repertoire TCRs were matched against a reference library of SARS-CoV-2-specific TCRs generated with the MIRA antigen-specificity platform. Breadth meant the fraction of unique TCRs that were SARS-CoV-2-associated, whereas depth meant the fraction of total T cells that were SARS-CoV-2-associated. Using the MIRA data, every spike-specific TCR was mapped to the spike region that the TCR reacted to and assigned to either a CD4 or a CD8 class. Log10-transformed breadth and depth values were compared by one-way ANOVA with Sidak's multiple comparisons tests. Entries here come from immuneACCESS through TCRdb and include only in-frame sequences with V and J called. Some clones fail to appear in such tables; in the studies checked, an unresolved V gene covers under half of the shortfall, and the cause of the remainder is unknown. That table gives V, J and clone size, and the DNA gave D and trimming. For this sample the table gives 92,000 or so clones, of which approximately 91% were detected only once. The top ten clones comprise around 5.5% of the sample.

This clone was picked up one time. The specificity of this receptor is unknown. It has no much larger one-base neighbor in the sample; base qualities were not kept. The intended sense of this specimen's time point label: about 28 days (+/-7) after the second vaccine dose. AZD1222 recipients given second doses at about 4 weeks or at about 12 weeks were pooled, since spike-specific TCR depth and breadth were not found to differ between the two schedules. The vaccinee samples were drawn from two UK trials, COV001 and COV002, one of which was a single-blind randomized controlled phase 2/3 trial testing AZD1222 (ChAdOx1 nCoV-19) in healthy adults. For TCRbeta chain sequencing, PBMC samples were collected from trial participants at day 0 and at day 28 after the second dose. The sequence came from an adult who received the AZD1222 COVID-19 vaccine. Specimen: peripheral blood, collected 28 days after the second AZD1222 dose.

The CDR3 region: CASRPGGSFEKLFF. The bases read TGTGCCAGCAGACCAGGGGGTTCTTTTGAAAAACTGTTTTTT. The chain is encoded by TRBV6-5 joined to TRBJ1-4, with 7 bases in between that match TRBD1. The germline V gene yields MNHEY for CDR1 and SVGAGI for CDR2. Compared with germline, V lacks 6 bases and J lacks 7 bases; bases without a gene match: 8. Counted from cysteine to phenylalanine, this CDR3 has 14 amino acids. Of the read, only the CDR3 DNA is kept; its 42 bases are in frame from base 1.